This passage covers 2 T cell receptor beta chains from one sample sequenced in a study of glioma-infiltrating T cells. TCR alpha and beta CDR3 regions were amplified from RNA using iRepertoire nested multiplex PCR. TCRdb re-analysed the multiplex PCR reads in MiXCR, keeping a single row per CDR3 protein. The sample includes over 100,000 distinct CDR3 sequences, around 25% seen only once; the top ten take approximately 35%. Specimen: glioma tissue, nonneoplastic brain tissue, or PBMCs (not recorded which). These receptors all stem from a human donor with low-grade glioma or glioblastoma, undergoing nonglioma brain surgery, or in good health (not recorded which).

The chain employs TRBV20-1 and TRBJ2-1; 8 bases fit TRBD2. The CDR3 is 16 amino acids. Germline CDR1 is DFQATT and CDR2 is SNEGSKA (reference sequence). The V segment lost 0 bases and the J segment 7 bases; nucleotides outside the gene matches: 11. The CDR3 DNA reads as TGCAGTGCTAGAGATCCTGAAGCGGGGGCATGGAATGAGCAGTTCTTC. Translated: CSARDPEAGAWNEQFF.

As for this clonotype: A single base separates this from a much larger clone, so it may be a read error. The rearrangement links TRBV3-1 to TRBJ1-1; a weak D match, TRBD1 (5 bases). CDR1 and CDR2 (germline): LGHDT, YNNKEL (reference sequence). Trimming took 4 bases from V and 3 from J, leaving 6 bases between them. CDR3 length equals 12 residues. This chain's CDR3 is CASSRDYTEAFF. In DNA, the CDR3 is TGTGCCAGCAGCCGGGACTACACTGAAGCTTTCTTT.